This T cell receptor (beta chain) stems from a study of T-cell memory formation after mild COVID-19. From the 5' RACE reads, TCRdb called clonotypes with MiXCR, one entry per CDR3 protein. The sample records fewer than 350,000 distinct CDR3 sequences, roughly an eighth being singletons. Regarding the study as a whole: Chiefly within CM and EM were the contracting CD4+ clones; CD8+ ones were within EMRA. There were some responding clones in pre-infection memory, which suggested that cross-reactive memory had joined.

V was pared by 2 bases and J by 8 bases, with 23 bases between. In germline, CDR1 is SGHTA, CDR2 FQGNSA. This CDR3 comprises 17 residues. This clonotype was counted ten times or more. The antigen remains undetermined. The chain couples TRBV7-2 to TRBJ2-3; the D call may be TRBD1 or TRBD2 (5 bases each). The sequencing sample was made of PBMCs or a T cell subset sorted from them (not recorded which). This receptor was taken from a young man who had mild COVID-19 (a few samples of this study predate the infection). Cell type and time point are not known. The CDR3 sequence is CASSLRFPWTPRGTQYF. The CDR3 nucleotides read TGTGCCAGCAGCTTAAGGTTCCCCTGGACTCCAAGGGGTACGCAGTATTTT.